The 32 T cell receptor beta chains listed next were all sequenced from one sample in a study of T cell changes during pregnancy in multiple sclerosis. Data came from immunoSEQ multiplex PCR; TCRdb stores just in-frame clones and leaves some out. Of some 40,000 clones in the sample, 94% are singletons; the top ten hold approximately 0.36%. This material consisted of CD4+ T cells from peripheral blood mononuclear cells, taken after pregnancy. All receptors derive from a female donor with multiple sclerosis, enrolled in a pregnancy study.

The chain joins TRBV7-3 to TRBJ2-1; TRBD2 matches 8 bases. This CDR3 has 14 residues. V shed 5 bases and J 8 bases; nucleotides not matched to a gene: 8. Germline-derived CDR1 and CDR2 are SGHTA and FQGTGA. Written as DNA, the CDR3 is TGTGCCAGCAGCCAAAGTCGGGAGGGGCATGAGCAGTTCTTC. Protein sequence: CASSQSREGHEQFF.

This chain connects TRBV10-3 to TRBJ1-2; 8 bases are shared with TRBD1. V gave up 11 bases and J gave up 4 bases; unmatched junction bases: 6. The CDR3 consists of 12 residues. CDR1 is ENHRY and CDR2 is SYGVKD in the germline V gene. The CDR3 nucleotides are TGTGCCGCGGGTCAGGGGGCCTATGGCTACACCTTC. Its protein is CAAGQGAYGYTF.

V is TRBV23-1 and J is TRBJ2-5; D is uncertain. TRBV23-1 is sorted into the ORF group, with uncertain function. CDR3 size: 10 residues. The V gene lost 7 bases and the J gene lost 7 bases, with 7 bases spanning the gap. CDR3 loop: CASNPGTQYF. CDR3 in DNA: TGCGCCAGCAACCCGGGGACCCAGTACTTC.

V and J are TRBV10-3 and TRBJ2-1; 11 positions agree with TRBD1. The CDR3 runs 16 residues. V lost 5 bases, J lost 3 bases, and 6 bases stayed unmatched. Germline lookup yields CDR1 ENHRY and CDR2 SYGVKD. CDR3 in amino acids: CAISPTGTGGYNEQFF. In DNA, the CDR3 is TGTGCCATCAGTCCCACCGGGACAGGGGGCTACAATGAGCAGTTCTTC.

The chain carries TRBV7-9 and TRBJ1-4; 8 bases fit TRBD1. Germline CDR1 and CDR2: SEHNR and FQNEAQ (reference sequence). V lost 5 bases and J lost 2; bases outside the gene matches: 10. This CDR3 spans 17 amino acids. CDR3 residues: CASSPGQGAGTNEKLFF. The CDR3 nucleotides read TGTGCCAGCAGCCCCGGACAGGGCGCGGGGACTAATGAAAAACTGTTTTTT.

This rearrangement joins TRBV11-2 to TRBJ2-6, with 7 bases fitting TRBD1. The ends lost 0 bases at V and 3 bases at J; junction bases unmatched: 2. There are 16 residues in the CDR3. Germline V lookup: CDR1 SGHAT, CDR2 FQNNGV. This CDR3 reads CASSLDDRVGANVLTF. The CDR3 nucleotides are TGTGCCAGCAGCTTAGACGACAGGGTTGGGGCCAACGTCCTGACTTTC.

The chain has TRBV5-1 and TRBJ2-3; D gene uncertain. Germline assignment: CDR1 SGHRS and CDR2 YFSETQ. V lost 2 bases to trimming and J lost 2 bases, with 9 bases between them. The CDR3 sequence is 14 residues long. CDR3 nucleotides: TGCGCCAGCAGCTTCGATCAAGCCACAGATACGCAGTATTTT. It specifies CASSFDQATDTQYF.

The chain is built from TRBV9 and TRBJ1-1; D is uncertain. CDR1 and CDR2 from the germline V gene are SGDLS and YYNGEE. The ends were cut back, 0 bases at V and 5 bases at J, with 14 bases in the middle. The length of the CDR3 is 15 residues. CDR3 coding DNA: TGTGCCAGCAGCGTAGAGGCAGGAGGGAGTACTGAAGCTTTCTTT. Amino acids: CASSVEAGGSTEAFF.

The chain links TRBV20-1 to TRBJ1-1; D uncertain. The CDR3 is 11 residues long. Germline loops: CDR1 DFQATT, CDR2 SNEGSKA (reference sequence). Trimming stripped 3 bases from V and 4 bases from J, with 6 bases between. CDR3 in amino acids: CSASFVTEAFF. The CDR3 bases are TGCAGTGCTAGCTTTGTCACTGAAGCTTTCTTT.

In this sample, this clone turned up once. In DNA form, the CDR3 reads TGTGCCAGCAGCTTTACAGGGTTTAGCGGCTACACCTTC. Its translation: CASSFTGFSGYTF. J is TRBJ1-2 and V is TRBV7-9, with a tentative D call TRBD1 (6 bases). Trimming left V 3 bases short and J 8 bases short, with 13 bases between. The CDR3 runs to 13 residues. CDR1 is SEHNR, CDR2 FQNEAQ, per germline (reference sequence).

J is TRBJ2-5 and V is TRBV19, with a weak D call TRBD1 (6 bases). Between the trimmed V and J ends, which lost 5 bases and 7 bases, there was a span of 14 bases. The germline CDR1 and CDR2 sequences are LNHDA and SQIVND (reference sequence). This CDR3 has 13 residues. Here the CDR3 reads CASSSRRGGTQYF. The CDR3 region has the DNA TGTGCCAGTAGTTCCCGGAGAGGGGGGACCCAGTACTTC.

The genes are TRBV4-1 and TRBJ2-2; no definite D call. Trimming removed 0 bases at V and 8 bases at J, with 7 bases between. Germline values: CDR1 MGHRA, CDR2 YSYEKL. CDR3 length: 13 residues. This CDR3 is CASSQEAQGELFF. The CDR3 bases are TGCGCCAGCAGCCAAGAGGCCCAGGGGGAGCTGTTTTTT.

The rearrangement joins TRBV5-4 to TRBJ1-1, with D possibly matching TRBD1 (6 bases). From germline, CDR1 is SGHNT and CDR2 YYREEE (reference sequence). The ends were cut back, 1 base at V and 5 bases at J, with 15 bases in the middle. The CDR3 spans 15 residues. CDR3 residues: CASSLKQGMSTEAFF. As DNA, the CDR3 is TGTGCCAGCAGCTTGAAACAGGGTATGAGTACTGAAGCTTTCTTT.

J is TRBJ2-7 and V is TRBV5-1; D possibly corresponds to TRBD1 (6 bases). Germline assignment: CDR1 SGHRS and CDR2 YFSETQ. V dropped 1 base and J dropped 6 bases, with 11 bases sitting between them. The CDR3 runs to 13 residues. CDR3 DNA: TGCGCCAGCAGCTTGCAGGGGTTCAGCGAGCAGTACTTC. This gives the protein CASSLQGFSEQYF.

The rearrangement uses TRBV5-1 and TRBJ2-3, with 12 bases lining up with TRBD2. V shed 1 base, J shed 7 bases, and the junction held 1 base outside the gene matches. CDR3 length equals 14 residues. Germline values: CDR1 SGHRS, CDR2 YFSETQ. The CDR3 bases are TGCGCCAGCAGCTTGACTAGCGGGGGGCATACGCAGTATTTT. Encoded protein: CASSLTSGGHTQYF.

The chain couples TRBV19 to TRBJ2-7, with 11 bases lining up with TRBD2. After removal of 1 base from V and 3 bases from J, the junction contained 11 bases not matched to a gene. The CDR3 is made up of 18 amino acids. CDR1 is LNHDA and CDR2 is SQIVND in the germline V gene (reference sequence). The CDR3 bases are TGTGCCAGTAGTATAGCCCCTCTAGCGGGGGGACCCGTCTACGAGCAGTACTTC. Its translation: CASSIAPLAGGPVYEQYF.

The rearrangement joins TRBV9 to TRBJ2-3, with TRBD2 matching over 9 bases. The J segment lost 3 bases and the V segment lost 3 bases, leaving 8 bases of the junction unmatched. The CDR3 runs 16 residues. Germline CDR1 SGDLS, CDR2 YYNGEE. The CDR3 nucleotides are TGTGCCAGCAGCGCGGGCGCGGGGGGGCCAACAGATACGCAGTATTTT. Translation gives CASSAGAGGPTDTQYF.

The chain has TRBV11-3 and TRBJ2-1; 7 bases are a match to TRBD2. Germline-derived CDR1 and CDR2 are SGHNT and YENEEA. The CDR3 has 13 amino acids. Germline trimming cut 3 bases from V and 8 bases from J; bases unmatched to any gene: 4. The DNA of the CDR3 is TGTGCCAGCAGCTTGGGGCGGGGGTATGAGCAGTTCTTC. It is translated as CASSLGRGYEQFF.

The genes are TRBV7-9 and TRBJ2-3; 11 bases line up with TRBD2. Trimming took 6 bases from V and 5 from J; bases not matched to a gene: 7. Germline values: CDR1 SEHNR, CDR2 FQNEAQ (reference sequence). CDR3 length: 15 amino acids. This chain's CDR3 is CASRFSGGAGDTQYF. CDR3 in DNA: TGTGCCAGCAGGTTTAGCGGGGGGGCGGGAGATACGCAGTATTTT. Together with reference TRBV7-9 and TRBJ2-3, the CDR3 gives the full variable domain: DTGVSQNPRHKITKRGQNVTFRCDPISEHNRLYWYRQTLGQGPEFLTYFQNEAQLEKSRLLSDRFSAERPKGSFSTLEIQRTEQGDSAMYLCASRFSGGAGDTQYFGPGTRLTVL.

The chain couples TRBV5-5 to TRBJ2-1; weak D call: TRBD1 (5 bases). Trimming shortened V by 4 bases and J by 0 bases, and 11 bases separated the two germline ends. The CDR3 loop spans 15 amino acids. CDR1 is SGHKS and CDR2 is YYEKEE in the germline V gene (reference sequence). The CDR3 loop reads CASSPQGSSYNEQFF. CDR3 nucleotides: TGTGCCAGCAGCCCCCAGGGCAGCTCCTACAATGAGCAGTTCTTC.

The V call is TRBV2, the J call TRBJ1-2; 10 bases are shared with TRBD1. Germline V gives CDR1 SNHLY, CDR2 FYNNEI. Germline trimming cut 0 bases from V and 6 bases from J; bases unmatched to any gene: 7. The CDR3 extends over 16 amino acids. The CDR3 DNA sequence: TGTGCCAGCAGTGAAGCAATGTGGGGGACAGGGGATGGCTACACCTTC. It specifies CASSEAMWGTGDGYTF. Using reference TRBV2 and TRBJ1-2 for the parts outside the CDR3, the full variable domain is EPEVTQTPSHQVTQMGQEVILRCVPISNHLYFYWYRQILGQKVEFLVSFYNNEISEKSEIFDDQFSVERPDGSNFTLKIRSTKLEDSAMYFCASSEAMWGTGDGYTFGSGTRLTVV.

In DNA form, the CDR3 reads TGTGCCACTTGTGGGCCCTCAGTGGCCGGGGAGCTGTTTTTT. Translated, it gives CATCGPSVAGELFF. This sequence joins TRBV6-1 and TRBJ2-2; D ambiguous. Germline CDR1 is MNHNS and CDR2 is SASEGT. V was shortened by 10 bases and J by 6 bases, with 18 bases between the two germline ends. The CDR3 is 14 residues long.

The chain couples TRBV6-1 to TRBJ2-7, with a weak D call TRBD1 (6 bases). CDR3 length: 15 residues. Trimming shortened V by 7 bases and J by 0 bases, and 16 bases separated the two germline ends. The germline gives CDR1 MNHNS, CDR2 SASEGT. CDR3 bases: TGTGCCAGCAATCCCGGGACACTGAGCTCCTACGAGCAGTACTTC. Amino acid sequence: CASNPGTLSSYEQYF.

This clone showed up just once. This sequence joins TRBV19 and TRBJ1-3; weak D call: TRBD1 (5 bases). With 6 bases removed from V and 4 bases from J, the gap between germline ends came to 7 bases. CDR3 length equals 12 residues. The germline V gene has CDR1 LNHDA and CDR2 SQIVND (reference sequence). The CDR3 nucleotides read TGTGCCAGTAGCCGACAGGGAAACACCATATATTTT. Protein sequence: CASSRQGNTIYF.

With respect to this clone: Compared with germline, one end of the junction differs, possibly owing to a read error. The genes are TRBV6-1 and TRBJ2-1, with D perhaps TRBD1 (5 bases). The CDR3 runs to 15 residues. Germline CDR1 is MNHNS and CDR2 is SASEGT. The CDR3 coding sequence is TGTGCCGGCAGCAGGGATCCAAGCTCCTACAATGAGCAGTTCTTC. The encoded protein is CAGSRDPSSYNEQFF.

CDR3 DNA: TGCGCCAGCAGCCGACCGGGACAGCGGAACACTGAAGCTTTCTTT. Amino acid sequence: CASSRPGQRNTEAFF. The chain carries TRBV4-1 and TRBJ1-1; 7 bases fit TRBD1. Trimming cost V 4 bases and J 1 base; bases outside gene matches: 6. The germline CDR1 and CDR2 sequences are MGHRA and YSYEKL. This CDR3 comprises 15 residues.

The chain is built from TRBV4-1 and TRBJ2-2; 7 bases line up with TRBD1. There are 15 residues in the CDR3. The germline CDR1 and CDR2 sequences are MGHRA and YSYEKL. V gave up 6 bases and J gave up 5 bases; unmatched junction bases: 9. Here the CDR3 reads CASSSRGIRTGELFF. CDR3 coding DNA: TGCGCCAGCAGTTCCAGGGGGATAAGGACCGGGGAGCTGTTTTTT.

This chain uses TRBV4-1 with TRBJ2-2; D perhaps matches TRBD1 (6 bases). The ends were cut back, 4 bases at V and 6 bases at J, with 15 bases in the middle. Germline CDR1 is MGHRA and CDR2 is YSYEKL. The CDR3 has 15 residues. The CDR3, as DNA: TGCGCCAGCAGCCCAGGCACAGGGTTCCCCGGGGAGCTGTTTTTT. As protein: CASSPGTGFPGELFF.

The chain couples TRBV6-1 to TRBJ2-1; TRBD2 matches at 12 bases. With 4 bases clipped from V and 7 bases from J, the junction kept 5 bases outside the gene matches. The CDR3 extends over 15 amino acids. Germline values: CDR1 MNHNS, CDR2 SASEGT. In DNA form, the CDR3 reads TGTGCCAGCAGTGCTAGCGGGGGGGTAGGGAATGAGCAGTTCTTC. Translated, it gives CASSASGGVGNEQFF.

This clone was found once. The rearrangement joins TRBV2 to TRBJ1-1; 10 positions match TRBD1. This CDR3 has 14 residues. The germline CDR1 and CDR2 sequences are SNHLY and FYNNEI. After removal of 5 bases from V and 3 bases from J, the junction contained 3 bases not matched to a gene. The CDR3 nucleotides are TGTGCCAGCAGTACGGACAGGGGGGACACTGAAGCTTTCTTT. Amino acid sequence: CASSTDRGDTEAFF.

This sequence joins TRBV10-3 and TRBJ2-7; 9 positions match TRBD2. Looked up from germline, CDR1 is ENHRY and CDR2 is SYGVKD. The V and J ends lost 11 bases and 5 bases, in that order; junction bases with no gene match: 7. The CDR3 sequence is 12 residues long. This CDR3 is CAVSGGVDEQYF. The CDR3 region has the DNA TGTGCCGTTAGCGGGGGTGTCGACGAGCAGTACTTC.

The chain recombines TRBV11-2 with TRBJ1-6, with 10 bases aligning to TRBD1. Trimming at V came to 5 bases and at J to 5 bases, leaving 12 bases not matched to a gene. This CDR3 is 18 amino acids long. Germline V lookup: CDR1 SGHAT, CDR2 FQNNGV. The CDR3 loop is CASSRIPLDRGHNSPLHF. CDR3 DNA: TGTGCCAGCAGCCGTATACCTCTTGACAGGGGGCATAATTCACCCCTCCACTTT.